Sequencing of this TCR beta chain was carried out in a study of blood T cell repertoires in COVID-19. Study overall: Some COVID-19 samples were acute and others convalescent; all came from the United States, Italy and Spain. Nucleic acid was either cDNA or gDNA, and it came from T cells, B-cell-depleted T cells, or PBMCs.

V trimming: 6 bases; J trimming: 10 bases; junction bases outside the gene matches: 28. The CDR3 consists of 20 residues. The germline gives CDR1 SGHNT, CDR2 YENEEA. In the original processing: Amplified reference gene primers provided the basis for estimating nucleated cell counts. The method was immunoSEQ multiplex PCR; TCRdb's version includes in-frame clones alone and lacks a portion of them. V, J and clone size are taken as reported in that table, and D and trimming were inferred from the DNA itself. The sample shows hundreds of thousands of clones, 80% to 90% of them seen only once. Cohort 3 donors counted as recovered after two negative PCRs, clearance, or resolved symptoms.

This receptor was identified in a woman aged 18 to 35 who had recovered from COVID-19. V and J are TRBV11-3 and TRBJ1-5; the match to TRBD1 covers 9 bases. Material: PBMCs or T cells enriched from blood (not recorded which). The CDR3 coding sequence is TGTGCCAGCAGACCCCGGACAGGGGTTTATACTCCGAGGGCGCGGGGTCCCCAGCATTTT. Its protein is CASRPRTGVYTPRARGPQHF.